This T cell receptor (beta chain) stems from a study of graft-versus-host responses after intestinal transplantation. Study background: Recipients were all induced with anti-thymocyte globulin, then given tacrolimus and steroids for roughly three years. Study-wide points: After transplant, early declines in HvG clones were associated with peak levels of circulating GvH clones.

Measured with immunoSEQ multiplex PCR; TCRdb has only the in-frame clones, and not every one. The table lists about 85,000 clones, 85% to 95% of them singletons. For this clone: Its cognate antigen is unknown.

Germline lookup yields CDR1 SGHRS and CDR2 YFSETQ. V lost 4 bases and J lost 7, with 6 bases in between. The CDR3 consists of 11 residues. The receptor comes from a human donor who was the organ donor for an intestinal transplant. The chain carries TRBV5-1 and TRBJ2-1; the D is unclear. The sample consisted of unstimulated CD8+ T cells sorted from spleen or lymph node cells, taken before transplant. The CDR3 DNA is TGCGCCAGCAGCCCCGGAAATGAGCAGTTCTTC. Its translation is CASSPGNEQFF.